Listed below are T cell receptor beta chains from one sample, sequenced in a study of blood T cells in healthy people across ages. TCRdb passed the 5' RACE reads through MiXCR, listing each CDR3 protein once. The sample includes about 570,000 distinct CDR3 sequences, 25% to 30% seen only once; the top ten take 18%. Sequenced material: blood. These TCRs come from a woman between 65 and 79 years old in good health. Each CDR3 is given with its conserved first and last residue. D genes are given only for firm matches. Not every row has a clone size; where given, it reads once, few, many or a size class.

TRBJ1-1	-	13	few	TRBV20-1	TGCAGTGCTCTAAAGGACGAGAACACTGAAGCTTTCTTT	CSALKDENTEAFF
TRBJ2-3	-	13	-	TRBV19	TGTGCCAGTAGAAGGGGCTCGTCAGATACGCAGTATTTT	CASRRGSSDTQYF
TRBJ2-2	-	17	-	TRBV15	TGTGCCACCAGCAGAGTTAGAGGGGTGGGTGACACCGGGGAGCTGTTTTTT	CATSRVRGVGDTGELFF
TRBJ2-5	-	11	few	TRBV29-1	TGCAGCGTTGTACAAGGAGGGACCCAGTACTTC	CSVVQGGTQYF
TRBJ1-2	-	15	-	TRBV4-3	TGCGCCAGCAGCCAAGATACAGCTTCCCTCTCTGGCTACACCTTC	CASSQDTASLSGYTF
TRBJ1-1	TRBD1	15	-	TRBV15	TGTGCCACCAGCAGAGACAGGGGGCAGGGGTCTGAAGCTTTCTTT	CATSRDRGQGSEAFF
TRBJ2-1	TRBD2	14	-	TRBV20-1	TGCAGTGCTAGAGATCCAGCGGGGGGGGTTGAGCAGTTCTTC	CSARDPAGGVEQFF
TRBJ2-1	TRBD2	16	few	TRBV4-3	TGCGCCAGCAGCCAATTGCCAGCGGGGGGGCCCGATGAGCAGTTCTTC	CASSQLPAGGPDEQFF
TRBJ1-4	TRBD1	14	-	TRBV20-1	TGCAGTGCTTACGGGACAGGGGGCGCGGAAAAACTGTTTTTT	CSAYGTGGAEKLFF
TRBJ1-2	TRBD1	14	-	TRBV6-2/TRBV6-3	TGTGCCAGCAGCCGCGGCAGGGGGCAAAGTGGCTACACCTTC	CASSRGRGQSGYTF